The 7 T cell receptor beta chains below come from one sample, sequenced in a study of T cell responses to AZD1222 COVID-19 vaccine. Method: immunoSEQ multiplex PCR; TCRdb's copy keeps in-frame clones and lacks some. The sample yields approximately 84,000 clones, roughly nine tenths seen once. The sample here was peripheral blood, taken 28 days after the second AZD1222 dose. These receptor sequences come from an adult who received the AZD1222 COVID-19 vaccine.

This sequence joins TRBV6-5 and TRBJ1-2; maybe TRBD1 (5 bases). The CDR3 runs 13 residues. The V gene lost 5 bases and the J gene lost 10 bases, with 17 bases spanning the gap. Germline CDR1 reads MNHEY; CDR2 reads SVGAGI. The CDR3 reads CASSLRDPPPYTF. The CDR3 DNA follows: TGTGCCAGCAGTCTCCGGGACCCACCCCCCTACACCTTC.

V gene TRBV11-2 combines with J gene TRBJ2-7; D gene uncertain. CDR3 size: 11 residues. Trimming cost V 1 base and J 6 bases, with 4 bases left between them. CDR1 SGHAT and CDR2 FQNNGV come from the germline V gene. The CDR3: CASSLGSEQYF. CDR3 sequence (DNA): TGTGCCAGCAGCTTAGGATCCGAGCAGTACTTC.

The chain joins TRBV4-1 to TRBJ2-1, with 11 bases that match TRBD2. Trimming removed 0 bases from V and 4 bases from J; junction bases left unmatched: 11. Germline V gives CDR1 MGHRA, CDR2 YSYEKL. The CDR3 length is 19 residues. CDR3 coding DNA: TGCGCCAGCAGCCAAGATTTACTAGCGGGAGTAGGGGCTTACAATGAGCAGTTCTTC. The encoded protein is CASSQDLLAGVGAYNEQFF.

The rearrangement uses TRBV27 and TRBJ1-2, with 8 nucleotides matching TRBD1. Per germline, CDR1 MNHEY and CDR2 SMNVEV (reference sequence). The CDR3 is made up of 14 amino acids. V lost 5 bases to trimming and J lost 8 bases; unmatched junction nucleotides: 10. The CDR3 loop reads CASSPRTGWEGYTF. For the CDR3, the DNA is TGTGCCAGCAGTCCAAGGACAGGGTGGGAAGGCTACACCTTC.

J is TRBJ1-1 and V is TRBV2; D is possibly TRBD1 (5 bases). The CDR3 sequence is 13 residues long. Germline CDR1 SNHLY, CDR2 FYNNEI. The V end lost 6 bases, the J end lost 1 base, and 9 bases lay between the germline ends. For the CDR3, the DNA is TGTGCCAGCAGGGTACAGGAGAACACTGAAGCTTTCTTT. Translation gives CASRVQENTEAFF. The variable domain in full, with the rest retrieved from reference TRBV2 and TRBJ1-1, is EPEVTQTPSHQVTQMGQEVILRCVPISNHLYFYWYRQILGQKVEFLVSFYNNEISEKSEIFDDQFSVERPDGSNFTLKIRSTKLEDSAMYFCASRVQENTEAFFGQGTRLTVV.

The chain has TRBV11-2 and TRBJ2-7; D not certain. Germline loops: CDR1 SGHAT, CDR2 FQNNGV. V lost 5 bases, J lost 3 bases, and 11 bases lay in between. CDR3 length: 13 residues. CDR3 sequence: CASSPRALYEQYF. In DNA form, the CDR3 reads TGTGCCAGCAGCCCTCGCGCTCTCTACGAGCAGTACTTC.

This clone has just a few counts. The J gene is TRBJ2-2, the V gene TRBV7-3; 9 nucleotides align to TRBD2. Germline V CDR1 and CDR2: SGHTA, FQGTGA. The CDR3 loop spans 16 amino acids. V shed 4 bases and J 4 bases; nucleotides not matched to a gene: 7. In DNA, the CDR3 is TGTGCCAGCAGCTACCCTAGCGGGGCGGGCACCGGGGAGCTGTTTTTT. Translating gives CASSYPSGAGTGELFF.